Below, one T cell receptor (beta chain) is given with its context. What it recognizes is unknown. Likely unrecorded immune exposures existed in these nominally healthy donors. PCR used 60 Vbeta primers and 13 Jbeta primers. Profiled with immunoSEQ multiplex PCR; TCRdb holds only in-frame clones, not every one. The sample carries over 150,000 clones, approximately 80% recorded once. The data were obtained in a study of cytomegalovirus exposure and HLA in healthy donors. Whole-study results and caveats: In a later analysis, the majority of CMV-associated beta chains seemingly showed HLA restriction. Productive rates of about 87% or about 30% were seen for most TCR beta V segments in an earlier analysis.

Sequenced material: PBMCs. The receptor was isolated from a man aged 30-40 years in good health and CMV-seropositive.

The CDR3 region has the DNA TGTGCCAGCAGCTTAACGTACAGGGATACGGGAGGCGACAATGAGCAGTTCTTC. This sequence encodes CASSLTYRDTGGDNEQFF. The rearrangement links TRBV11-1 to TRBJ2-1; D might be TRBD2 (7 bases). V lost 2 bases and J 5 bases, leaving 22 bases between the germline ends. From germline, CDR1 is SGHAT and CDR2 FQDESV (reference sequence). This CDR3 comprises 18 residues.